This record covers a single T cell receptor beta chain. This clonotype has at least ten counts. Its cognate antigen has yet to be identified. No much larger clone exists at a distance of one base, and base qualities are not known. The sample is drawn from a study of T cell repertoires in cytomegalovirus infection (dated 2019 in TCRdb). Some background on the complete study: The HLA type of each donor mattered for the analysis, because public TCR beta signatures pointed to carriage of CMV infection along with the matching HLA type.

Sequencer: Illumina HiSeq 1500. In TCRdb, the public reads were trimmed at Q25 with fastp and aligned with MiXCR, with productive beta chains retained. Records with the same CDR3 protein are collapsed into one entry carrying the most frequent genes and DNA. The sample includes fewer than 300,000 distinct CDR3 sequences, with roughly a quarter observed a single time. In total, the top ten clones hold over 11% of the sample. CDR1 and CDR2 were assigned from the germline V gene as SGHTA and FQGNSA. Spanning cysteine to phenylalanine, the CDR3 consists of 15 amino acids. The retained sequence is limited to the CDR3, 45 bases, with the frame set at the first base. Between the V and J ends, shortened by 5 bases and 3 bases respectively, the junction contains 16 bases. General study outcomes and caveats: The ex vivo response was dominated by HLA-C-restricted CMV-specific TCR beta clonotypes, which also provided the single most frequent clonotype in two of eight donors. Carriers of CMV infection plus the relevant HLA type were discriminated by the cumulative frequency of public TCR beta family members in the study cohort and in an independent approximately 360-donor cohort.

The chain is encoded by TRBV7-2 joined to TRBJ1-2; the D gene is perhaps TRBD1, on 6 matching bases. Source material: PBMCs. The sequence was obtained from a human donor in good health (CMV status not recorded). Some clones in this sample may be carry-over from other donors' samples. The DNA sequence reads TGTGCCAGCAGCCGACCCAGGGGATCCGACTATGGCTACACCTTC. This gives the protein CASSRPRGSDYGYTF. Outside the CDR3, residues come from the reference TRBV7-2 and TRBJ1-2 proteins, so the full variable domain is: GAGVSQSPSNKVTEKGKDVELRCDPISGHTALYWYRQSLGQGLEFLIYFQGNSAPDKSGLPSDRFSAERTGGSVSTLTIQRTQQEDSAVYLCASSRPRGSDYGYTFGSGTRLTVV.